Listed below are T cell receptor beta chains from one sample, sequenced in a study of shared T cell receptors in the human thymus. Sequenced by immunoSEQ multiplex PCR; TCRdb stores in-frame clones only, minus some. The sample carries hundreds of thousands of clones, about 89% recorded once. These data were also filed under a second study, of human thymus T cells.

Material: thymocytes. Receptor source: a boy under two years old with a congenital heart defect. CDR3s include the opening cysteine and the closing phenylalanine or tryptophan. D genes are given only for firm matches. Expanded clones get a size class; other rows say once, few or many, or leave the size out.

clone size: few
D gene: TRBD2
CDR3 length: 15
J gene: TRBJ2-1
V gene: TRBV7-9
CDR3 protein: CASSITSARGNEQFF
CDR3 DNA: TGTGCCAGCAGCATAACTAGCGCCCGGGGCAATGAGCAGTTCTTC

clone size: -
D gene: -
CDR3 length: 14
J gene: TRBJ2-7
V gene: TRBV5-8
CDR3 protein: CASSLVDSLYEQYF
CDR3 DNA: TGTGCCAGCAGCTTGGTGGACAGTCTCTACGAGCAGTACTTC

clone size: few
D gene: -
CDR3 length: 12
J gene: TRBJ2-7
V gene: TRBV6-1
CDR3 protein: CASLSVNYEQYF
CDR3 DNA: TGTGCCAGCCTCTCGGTAAACTACGAGCAGTACTTC

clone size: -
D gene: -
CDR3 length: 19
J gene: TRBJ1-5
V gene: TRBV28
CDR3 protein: CASSLVRDGRTYSNQPQHF
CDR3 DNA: TGTGCCAGCAGTTTGGTGCGGGACGGAAGAACATATAGCAATCAGCCCCAGCATTTT

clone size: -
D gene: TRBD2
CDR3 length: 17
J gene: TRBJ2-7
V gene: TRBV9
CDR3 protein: CASSEQHGTSGKIEQYF
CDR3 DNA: TGTGCCAGCAGCGAGCAACATGGGACTAGCGGGAAGATCGAGCAGTACTTC

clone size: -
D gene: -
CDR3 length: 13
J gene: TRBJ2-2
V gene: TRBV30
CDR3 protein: CAWSVLDTGELFF
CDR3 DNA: TGTGCCTGGAGTGTACTTGACACCGGGGAGCTGTTTTTT

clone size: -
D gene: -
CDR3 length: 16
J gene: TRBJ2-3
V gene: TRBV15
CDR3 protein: CATSRDPGLITDTQYF
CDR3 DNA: TGTGCCACCAGCAGAGACCCGGGACTTATCACAGATACGCAGTATTTT

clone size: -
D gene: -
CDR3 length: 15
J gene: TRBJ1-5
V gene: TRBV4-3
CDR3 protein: CASSQDLPGGTPQHF
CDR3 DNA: TGCGCCAGCAGCCAAGATCTTCCAGGTGGAACGCCCCAGCATTTT

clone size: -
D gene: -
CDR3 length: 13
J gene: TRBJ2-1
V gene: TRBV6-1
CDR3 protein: CASSASGENEQFF
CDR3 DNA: TGTGCCAGCAGTGCCTCGGGGGAGAATGAGCAGTTCTTC

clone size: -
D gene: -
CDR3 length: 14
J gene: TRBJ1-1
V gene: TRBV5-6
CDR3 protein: CASKPGPVNTEAFF
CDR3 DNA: TGTGCCAGCAAACCAGGGCCGGTCAACACTGAAGCTTTCTTT

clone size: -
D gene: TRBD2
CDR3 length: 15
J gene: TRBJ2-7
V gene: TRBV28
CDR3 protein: CASSLFLGRGYEQYF
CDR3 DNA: TGTGCCAGCAGTTTATTTCTTGGGAGGGGTTACGAGCAGTACTTC

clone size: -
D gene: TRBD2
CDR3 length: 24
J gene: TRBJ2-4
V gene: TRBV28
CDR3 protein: CASSLFSMGETSGGEYLAKNIQYF
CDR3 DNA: TGTGCCAGCAGTTTATTTTCTATGGGCGAGACTAGCGGGGGGGAATATCTAGCCAAAAACATTCAGTACTTC

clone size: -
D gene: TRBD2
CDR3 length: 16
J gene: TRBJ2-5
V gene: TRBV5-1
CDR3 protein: CASSLLAGVNQETQYF
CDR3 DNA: TGCGCCAGCAGCTTGCTAGCGGGGGTCAACCAAGAGACCCAGTACTTC

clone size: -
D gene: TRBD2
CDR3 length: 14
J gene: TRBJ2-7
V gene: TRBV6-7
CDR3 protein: CASSYGLAEYEQYF
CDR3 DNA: TGTGCCAGCAGTTACGGGCTAGCGGAGTACGAGCAGTACTTC

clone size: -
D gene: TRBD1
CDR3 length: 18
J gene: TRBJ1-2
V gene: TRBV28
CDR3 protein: CASRSAPGQGSSNYGYTF
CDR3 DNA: TGTGCCAGCAGATCCGCTCCGGGACAGGGATCTTCTAACTATGGCTACACCTTC

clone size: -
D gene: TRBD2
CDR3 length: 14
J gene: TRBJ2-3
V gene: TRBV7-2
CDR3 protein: CASRLADSTDTQYF
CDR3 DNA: TGTGCCAGTAGACTAGCGGATAGCACAGATACGCAGTATTTT

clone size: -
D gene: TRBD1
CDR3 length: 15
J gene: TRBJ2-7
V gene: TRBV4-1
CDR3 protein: CASSQKQGWGYEQYF
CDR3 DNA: TGCGCCAGCAGCCAAAAACAGGGGTGGGGATACGAGCAGTACTTC

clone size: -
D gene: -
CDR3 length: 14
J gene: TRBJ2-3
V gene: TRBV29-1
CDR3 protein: CSVEDGLLADTQYF
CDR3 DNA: TGCAGCGTTGAAGACGGGTTGTTGGCAGATACGCAGTATTTT

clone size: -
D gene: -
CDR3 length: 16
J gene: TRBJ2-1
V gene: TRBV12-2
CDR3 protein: CASRLASSGSYNEQFF
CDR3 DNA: TGTGCAAGTCGCTTAGCGTCTAGCGGGAGTTACAATGAGCAGTTCTTC

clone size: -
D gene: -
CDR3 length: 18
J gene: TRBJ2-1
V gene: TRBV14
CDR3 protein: CASSQDFPSSGVDDEQFF
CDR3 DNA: TGTGCCAGCAGCCAAGATTTCCCATCCAGCGGAGTGGATGATGAGCAGTTCTTC

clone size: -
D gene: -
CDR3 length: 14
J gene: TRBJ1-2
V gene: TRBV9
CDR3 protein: CASSRRDSNYGYTF
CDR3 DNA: TGTGCCAGCAGCCGTCGGGACTCTAACTATGGCTACACCTTC

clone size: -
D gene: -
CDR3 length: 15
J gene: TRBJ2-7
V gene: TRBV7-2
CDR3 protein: CASSFNGDSLYEQYF
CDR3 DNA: TGTGCCAGCAGCTTCAATGGTGACTCCCTCTACGAGCAGTACTTC

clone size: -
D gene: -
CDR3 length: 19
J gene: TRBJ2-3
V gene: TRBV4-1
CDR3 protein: CASSQEIAGLIIGTDTQYF
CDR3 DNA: TGCGCCAGCAGCCAAGAGATCGCCGGACTGATTATTGGCACAGATACGCAGTATTTT

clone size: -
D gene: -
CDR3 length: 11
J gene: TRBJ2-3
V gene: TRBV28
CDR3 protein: CASTEADTQYF
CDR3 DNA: TGTGCATCGACGGAGGCAGATACGCAGTATTTT

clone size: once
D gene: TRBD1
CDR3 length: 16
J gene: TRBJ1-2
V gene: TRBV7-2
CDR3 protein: CASSPDRGGNNYGYTF
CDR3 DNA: TGTGCCAGCAGTCCCGACAGGGGAGGGAATAACTATGGCTACACCTTC

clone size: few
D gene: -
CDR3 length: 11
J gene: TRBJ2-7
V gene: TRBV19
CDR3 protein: CASSGTYEQYF
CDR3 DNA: TGTGCCAGTAGCGGTACCTACGAGCAGTACTTC

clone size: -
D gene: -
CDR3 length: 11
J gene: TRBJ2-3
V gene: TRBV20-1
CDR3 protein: CSATHTDTQYF
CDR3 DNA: TGCAGTGCTACCCACACAGATACGCAGTATTTT

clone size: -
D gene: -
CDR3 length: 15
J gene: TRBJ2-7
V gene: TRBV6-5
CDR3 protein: CASSSLAESAYEQYF
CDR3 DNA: TGTGCCAGCAGTTCATTAGCGGAGAGCGCCTACGAGCAGTACTTC

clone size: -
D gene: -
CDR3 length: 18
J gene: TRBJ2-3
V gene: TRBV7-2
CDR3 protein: CASSLIRWWGGDTDTQYF
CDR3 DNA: TGTGCCAGCAGCTTAATTAGGTGGTGGGGCGGGGACACAGATACGCAGTATTTT

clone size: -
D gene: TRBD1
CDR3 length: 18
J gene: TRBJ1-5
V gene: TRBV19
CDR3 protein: CASSTSHRGPSIGQPQHF
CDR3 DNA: TGTGCCAGTAGTACGTCCCACAGGGGGCCATCGATAGGTCAGCCCCAGCATTTT

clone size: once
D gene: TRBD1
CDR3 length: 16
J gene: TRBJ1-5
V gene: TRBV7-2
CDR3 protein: CASSLRAGTGSQPQHF
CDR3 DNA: TGTGCCAGCAGCTTAAGGGCCGGGACAGGGTCTCAGCCCCAGCATTTT

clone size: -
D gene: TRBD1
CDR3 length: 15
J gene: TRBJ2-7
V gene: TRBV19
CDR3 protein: CASRLTGASDYEQYF
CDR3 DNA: TGTGCCAGTAGACTCACAGGGGCTTCGGACTACGAGCAGTACTTC

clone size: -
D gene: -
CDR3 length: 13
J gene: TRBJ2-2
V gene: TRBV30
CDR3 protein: CAWSYGRTGELFF
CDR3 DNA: TGTGCCTGGAGTTATGGGAGAACCGGGGAGCTGTTTTTT

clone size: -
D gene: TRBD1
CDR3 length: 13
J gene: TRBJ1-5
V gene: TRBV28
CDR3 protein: CASGGDRIQPQHF
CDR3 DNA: TGTGCCAGCGGGGGGGACAGGATACAGCCCCAGCATTTT

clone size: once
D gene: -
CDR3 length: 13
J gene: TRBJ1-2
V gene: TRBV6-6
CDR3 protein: CASSRSCISGYTF
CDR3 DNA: TGTGCCAGCAGCCGATCATGCATCAGTGGCTACACCTTC

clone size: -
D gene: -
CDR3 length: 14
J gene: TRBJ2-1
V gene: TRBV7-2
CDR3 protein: CASSRHPAEDEQFF
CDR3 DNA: TGTGCCAGCAGCCGCCATCCAGCAGAGGATGAGCAGTTCTTC

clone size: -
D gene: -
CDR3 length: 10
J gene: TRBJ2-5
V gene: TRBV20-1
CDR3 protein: CSARVETQYF
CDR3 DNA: TGCAGTGCCAGGGTGGAGACCCAGTACTTC

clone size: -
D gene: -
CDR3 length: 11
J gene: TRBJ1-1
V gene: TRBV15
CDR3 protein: CATSRATEAFF
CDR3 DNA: TGTGCCACCAGCAGAGCTACTGAAGCTTTCTTT

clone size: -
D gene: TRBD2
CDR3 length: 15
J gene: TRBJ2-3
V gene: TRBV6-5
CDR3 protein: CASSNYSGGKDTQYF
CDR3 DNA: TGTGCCAGCAGTAACTATAGCGGGGGCAAAGATACGCAGTATTTT

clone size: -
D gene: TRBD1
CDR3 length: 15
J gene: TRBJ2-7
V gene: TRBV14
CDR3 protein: CASSQGGQVFYGQYF
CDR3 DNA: TGTGCCAGCAGCCAGGGGGGACAGGTCTTCTACGGGCAGTACTTC

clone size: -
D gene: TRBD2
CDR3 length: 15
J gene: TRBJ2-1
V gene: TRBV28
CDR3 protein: CASSLIAGGDNEQFF
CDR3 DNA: TGTGCCAGCAGTTTAATAGCGGGGGGGGACAATGAGCAGTTCTTC

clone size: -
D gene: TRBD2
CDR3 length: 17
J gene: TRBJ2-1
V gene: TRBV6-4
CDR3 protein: CASSDSNRTSGRNEQFF
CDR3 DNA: TGTGCCAGCAGTGACTCGAATAGAACTAGCGGGAGAAATGAGCAGTTCTTC